This T cell receptor beta chain was recovered during a study of shared clonotypes between healthy human individuals. Deep-level settings were used for running the assay. Every subset had its genomic DNA shared out evenly among several immunoSEQ plates. Tens of thousands of T cell genomes, or approximately 290 ng DNA, went into replicate PCRs of unsorted PBMC. The table came from immunoSEQ multiplex PCR; TCRdb's copy has only in-frame clones and leaves some out. The sample has about 490,000 clones, around 79% seen once. Trimming stripped 2 bases from V and 1 base from J, with 9 bases between. There are 15 residues in the CDR3. Germline assignment: CDR1 WNHNN and CDR2 SYGVQD (reference sequence).

Input material: PBMCs. This chain links TRBV10-1 with TRBJ2-1; D is unclear. This TCR was sampled from a woman aged 40 to 55 in good health. Some clones in this sample may be carry-over from other donors' samples. In nucleotides, the CDR3 is TGCGCCAGCAGTGAGACGATTGGGTCCTACAATGAGCAGTTCTTC. It specifies CASSETIGSYNEQFF.